This TCR beta chain was documented in a study of T-cell reconstitution after alpha-beta-depleted transplantation in children. This clonotype was counted many times. Germline V gene data show CDR1 as SGHTA and CDR2 as FQGNSA. The V gene lost 1 base and the J gene lost 7 bases, with 14 bases spanning the gap. The CDR3 length is 15 residues. The TCRbeta library was prepared with unique molecular identifiers. In TCRdb, the PCR reads were re-called with MiXCR into one record per CDR3 protein. The sample lists approximately 240,000 distinct CDR3 sequences; roughly a tenth were seen once. The origin of this receptor is a human donor who donated a stem cell graft to a child with SCID. The gene calls are TRBV7-2 and TRBJ1-5, with D possibly TRBD1 on 5 matching bases. The sample was PBMCs from the stem cell graft donor, taken from the stem cell graft. The CDR3 region is CASSLGAGRGQPQHF. The DNA of the CDR3 is TGTGCCAGCAGCTTAGGAGCAGGCCGGGGCCAGCCCCAGCATTTT. The full variable domain, with the rest looked up from reference TRBV7-2 and TRBJ1-5, is GAGVSQSPSNKVTEKGKDVELRCDPISGHTALYWYRQSLGQGLEFLIYFQGNSAPDKSGLPSDRFSAERTGGSVSTLTIQRTQQEDSAVYLCASSLGAGRGQPQHFGDGTRLSIL.